The entry below gives a single T cell receptor (beta chain) sequence along with its context. Its antigen is not identified. The germline V gene has CDR1 SGHRS and CDR2 YFSETQ. This CDR3 is built from 15 residues. V was clipped by 4 bases and J by 0 bases, with 14 bases between them. This sample was included in a study of shared clonotypes between healthy human individuals. Study-wide results and limits: Sampling covered nothing but blood. Tissue TCR repertoires likely differ from those found in blood.

This table comes from immunoSEQ multiplex PCR, and its TCRdb copy is limited to in-frame clones, with some not included. The sample shows approximately 2.1 million clones, approximately 95% of them seen only once. Sequencing was performed on naive CD4+ T cells from PBMCs. Subset given: CD45RA+ positively selected. The chain has TRBV5-1 and TRBJ2-7; tentatively, D is TRBD2 (6 bases). This clonotype originated in a man in his late teens or twenties in good health. Some clones in this sample may be carry-over from other donors' samples. The CDR3 region is CASSRLAESSYEQYF. The CDR3 bases are TGCGCCAGCAGCCGTTTAGCGGAAAGCTCCTACGAGCAGTACTTC. The full variable domain, its missing parts supplied by reference TRBV5-1 and TRBJ2-7, is KAGVTQTPRYLIKTRGQQVTLSCSPISGHRSVSWYQQTPGQGLQFLFEYFSETQRNKGNFPGRFSGRQFSNSRSEMNVSTLELGDSALYLCASSRLAESSYEQYFGPGTRLTVT.